Listed here are 18 T cell receptor beta chains from one sample, sequenced in a study of T-cell memory formation after mild COVID-19. Each CDR3 protein is one row after TCRdb ran MiXCR on the 5' RACE reads. The profile shows 200,000 to 250,000 distinct CDR3 sequences, over 15% of them singletons. The sample was PBMCs or a T cell subset sorted from them (not recorded which). These receptors originate from an adult woman who had mild COVID-19 (a few samples of this study predate the infection). Cell type and time point are not known.

V and J are TRBV20-1 and TRBJ2-1; weak D call: TRBD2 (6 bases). Between the trimmed V and J ends, which lost 0 bases and 0 bases, there was a span of 12 bases. Per the germline V gene, CDR1 is DFQATT and CDR2 is SNEGSKA (reference sequence). The CDR3 consists of 16 residues. The CDR3 spells CSAREGGAGSYNEQFF. In DNA form, the CDR3 reads TGCAGTGCTAGAGAGGGGGGAGCGGGCTCCTACAATGAGCAGTTCTTC.

This clonotype was picked up many times. V gene TRBV6-2 or TRBV6-3 combines with J gene TRBJ2-5; D is unresolved. Trimming left V 5 bases short and J 0 bases short, with 7 bases between. The V gene's germline CDR1 is MNHEY and CDR2 SVGEGT. The CDR3 length is 13 residues. The CDR3 sequence is CASSKIHQETQYF. CDR3 bases: TGTGCCAGCAGTAAAATCCACCAAGAGACCCAGTACTTC.

The rearrangement uses TRBV29-1 and TRBJ1-1, with 8 bases lining up with TRBD1. After removal of 7 bases from V and 4 bases from J, the junction contained 5 bases not matched to a gene. The germline V gene has CDR1 SQVTM and CDR2 ANQGSEA. The CDR3 consists of 12 residues. The CDR3 DNA is TGCAGCGGCGGACAGGGAGGCACTGAAGCTTTCTTT. Its protein is CSGGQGGTEAFF.

The chain employs TRBV11-2 and TRBJ2-7, with 9 positions matching TRBD1. The CDR3 contains 14 residues. J gave up 3 bases and V 5 bases, and 5 bases lay outside the gene matches. Germline V CDR1 and CDR2: SGHAT, FQNNGV. CDR3: CASSGGQGYYEQYF. The CDR3 nucleotides read TGTGCCAGCAGCGGGGGACAGGGTTACTACGAGCAGTACTTC.

The gene calls are TRBV7-2 and TRBJ1-2, with a tentative D call TRBD1 (5 bases). Germline V gene data show CDR1 as SGHTA and CDR2 as FQGNSA. V was cut by 2 bases and J by 6 bases, with 13 bases left in between. The CDR3 runs 14 residues. In DNA, the CDR3 is TGTGCCAGCAGCTTAAACCGGGGGAGCAATGGCTACACCTTC. Amino acid sequence: CASSLNRGSNGYTF.

The rearrangement links TRBV2 to TRBJ1-6; D gene ambiguous. CDR1 is SNHLY and CDR2 is FYNNEI in the germline V gene. V was pared by 6 bases and J by 6 bases, with 9 bases between. The CDR3 spans 13 residues. In DNA, the CDR3 is TGTGCCAGCAGCTATGCGCCTAATTCACCCCTCCACTTT. Translated: CASSYAPNSPLHF.

This clonotype has more than one count but fewer than ten. The chain carries TRBV5-1 and TRBJ1-1; D unclear. This CDR3 region has 15 residues. V was cut by 4 bases and J by 9 bases, with 22 bases left in between. Germline V lookup: CDR1 SGHRS, CDR2 YFSETQ. The DNA of the CDR3 is TGCGCCAGCAGCCTCGGAAAATCGCCGGCCGCGCAAGCTTTCTTT. Encoded protein: CASSLGKSPAAQAFF.

This clonotype was counted many times. The chain is built from TRBV20-1 and TRBJ2-5, with D perhaps TRBD2 (6 bases). From germline, CDR1 is DFQATT and CDR2 SNEGSKA (reference sequence). The CDR3 length is 14 residues. The V and J ends lost 6 bases and 7 bases respectively, with 21 bases between them. CDR3 sequence reads: CSARRDLEGATQYF. The CDR3 bases are TGCAGTGCGCGGCGGGACCTCGAAGGAGCGACCCAGTACTTC.

The chain has TRBV5-6 and TRBJ1-2; 10 bases match TRBD1. Germline V gives CDR1 SGHDT, CDR2 YYEEEE. CDR3 length: 16 residues. V dropped 4 bases and J dropped 1; count of bases not matched to a gene: 7. Here the CDR3 DNA reads TGTGCCAGCAGCCCGACAGGGGGCCGGGTTAACTATGGCTACACCTTC. Encoded protein: CASSPTGGRVNYGYTF.

This chain joins TRBV6-2 or TRBV6-3 and TRBJ1-1; D call uncertain. V lost 7 bases and J 2 bases, leaving 11 bases between the germline ends. The CDR3 consists of 13 residues. Germline V gene sequence: CDR1 MNHEY, CDR2 SVGEGT. The CDR3 region is CASNRGGNTEAFF. The CDR3 bases are TGTGCCAGCAATAGAGGAGGCAACACTGAAGCTTTCTTT.

The genes are TRBV7-3 and TRBJ1-1; 7 bases fit TRBD1. Germline CDR1 reads SGHTA; CDR2 reads FQGTGA. The CDR3 is 16 amino acids. Trimming took 8 bases from V and 0 from J; bases not matched to a gene: 12. The CDR3 protein is CASRRGGNPLNTEAFF. The CDR3, as DNA: TGTGCCAGCCGGCGAGGGGGCAATCCCTTGAACACTGAAGCTTTCTTT. Together with reference TRBV7-3 and TRBJ1-1, the CDR3 gives the full variable domain: GAGVSQTPSNKVTEKGKYVELRCDPISGHTALYWYRQSLGQGPEFLIYFQGTGAADDSGLPNDRFFAVRPEGSVSTLKIQRTERGDSAVYLCASRRGGNPLNTEAFFGQGTRLTVV.

This chain uses TRBV7-9 with TRBJ1-1, with 9 positions matching TRBD1. Germline loops: CDR1 SEHNR, CDR2 FQNEAQ (reference sequence). The V segment lost 5 bases and the J segment 5 bases; nucleotides outside the gene matches: 12. The CDR3 loop spans 16 amino acids. The CDR3 reads CASSLGSGTGKTEAFF. CDR3 bases: TGTGCCAGCAGCCTTGGGAGCGGGACAGGGAAGACTGAAGCTTTCTTT.

The chain uses TRBV27 and TRBJ2-5, with a weak D call TRBD2 (5 bases). CDR3 length equals 15 residues. The germline CDR1 and CDR2 sequences are MNHEY and SMNVEV (reference sequence). V shed 5 bases and J shed 1 base, with 14 bases lying between them. This CDR3 reads CASSHRGVLQETQYF. In DNA, the CDR3 is TGTGCCAGCAGTCACCGGGGAGTCCTCCAAGAGACCCAGTACTTC.

V usage is TRBV11-2 and J usage is TRBJ2-1; 8 nucleotides agree with TRBD2. V was clipped by 1 base and J by 5 bases; unmatched bases: 7. The CDR3 covers 16 residues. From germline, CDR1 is SGHAT and CDR2 FQNNGV. The CDR3 nucleotides are TGTGCCAGCAGCTTAGTAGGTCGGGAGGGAGACAATGAGCAGTTCTTC. Translated, it gives CASSLVGREGDNEQFF.

The chain has TRBV21-1 and TRBJ1-1; the DNA was not compared with TRBD1, the D call given in the table. TRBV21-1 is a pseudogene. This CDR3 has 15 amino acids. The CDR3 DNA follows: TGTGCCAGCAACCCAGGGGACGGACTGAACACTGAAGCTTTCTTT. This sequence encodes CASNPGDGLNTEAFF.

This clonotype was seen more than once but under ten times. The rearrangement uses TRBV20-1 and TRBJ1-2; 7 bases line up with TRBD1. This CDR3 spans 13 amino acids. The V and J ends lost 3 bases and 4 bases, in that order; junction bases with no gene match: 5. Germline loops: CDR1 DFQATT, CDR2 SNEGSKA (reference sequence). The CDR3 region has the DNA TGCAGTGCTAGTTTCAGGGGGACCTATGGCTACACCTTC. This sequence encodes CSASFRGTYGYTF.

This clonotype was recorded a few times. Written as DNA, the CDR3 is TGTGCCAGCAGGACAGGGGGCCCTGGCTACACCTTC. Its translation is CASRTGGPGYTF. The V and J genes are TRBV6-5 and TRBJ1-2, with 10 bases fitting TRBD1. V dropped 6 bases and J dropped 7; count of bases not matched to a gene: 2. Germline V CDR1 and CDR2: MNHEY, SVGAGI. This CDR3 is 12 amino acids long.

This clonotype was found a few times. CDR3 loop: CAISDSGGPGEQYF. CDR3 DNA sequence: TGTGCCATCAGTGATTCGGGGGGGCCTGGAGAGCAGTACTTC. The chain links TRBV10-3 to TRBJ2-7, with TRBD2 matching over 8 bases. J gave up 7 bases and V 3 bases, and 8 bases lay outside the gene matches. The germline CDR1 and CDR2 sequences are ENHRY and SYGVKD. This CDR3 is built from 14 residues.